The clone carrying this T cell receptor (beta chain) was picked up a small number of times. The target antigen is unknown. This entry is derived from a study of neoadjuvant anti-PD-1 for oral cavity cancer. Study-level findings and limits: Higher pretreatment blood Treg/Th17 ratios correlated with higher pretreatment blood and lower post-treatment tumor TCRbeta clonality.

The time point is: after neoadjuvant nivolumab, at surgical resection. No culture or expansion preceded analysis of these blood cells. Some clones are missing from TCRdb's copy, which holds only in-frame ones; the method was immunoSEQ multiplex PCR. The table shows 6,000 to 10,000 clones, with about 62% occurring only once. The CDR3 is 14 residues long. The junction had 10 bases not matched to a gene; V was cut back by 8 bases and J by 4 bases. The V gene's germline CDR1 is SNHLY and CDR2 FYNNEI. The rearrangement links TRBV2 to TRBJ2-7, with 8 bases fitting TRBD1. The specimen comprised PBMCs, sampled after nivolumab (anti-PD-1) treatment. This clonotype was sampled from a person aged 35-80 years with oral cavity squamous cell carcinoma. The CDR3 reads CASEVRTGNYEQYF. The CDR3, as DNA: TGTGCCAGCGAAGTTCGGACAGGGAATTACGAGCAGTACTTC.